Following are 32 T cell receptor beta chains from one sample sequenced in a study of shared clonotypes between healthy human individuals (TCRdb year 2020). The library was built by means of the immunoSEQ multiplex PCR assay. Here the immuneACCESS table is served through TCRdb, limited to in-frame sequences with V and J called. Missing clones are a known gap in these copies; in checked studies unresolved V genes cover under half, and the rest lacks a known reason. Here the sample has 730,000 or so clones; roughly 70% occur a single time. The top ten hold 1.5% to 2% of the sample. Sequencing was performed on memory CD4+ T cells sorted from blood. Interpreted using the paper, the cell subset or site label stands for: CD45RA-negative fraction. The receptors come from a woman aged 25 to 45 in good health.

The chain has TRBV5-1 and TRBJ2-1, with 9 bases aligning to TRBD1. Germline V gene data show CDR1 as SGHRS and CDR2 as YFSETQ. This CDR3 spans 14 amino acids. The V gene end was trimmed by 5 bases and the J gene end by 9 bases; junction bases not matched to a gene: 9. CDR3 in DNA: TGCGCCAGCAGGTCCGGGACAGGGCACGGTGAGCAGTTCTTC. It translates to CASRSGTGHGEQFF.

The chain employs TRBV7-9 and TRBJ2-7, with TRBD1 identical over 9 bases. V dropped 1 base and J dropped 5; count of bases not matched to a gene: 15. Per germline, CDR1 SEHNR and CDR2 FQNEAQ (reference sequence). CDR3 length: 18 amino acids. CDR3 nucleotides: TGTGCCAGCAGCTTAGTCTGGACGAGTGGGACAGGGTCCAACGAGCAGTACTTC. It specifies CASSLVWTSGTGSNEQYF.

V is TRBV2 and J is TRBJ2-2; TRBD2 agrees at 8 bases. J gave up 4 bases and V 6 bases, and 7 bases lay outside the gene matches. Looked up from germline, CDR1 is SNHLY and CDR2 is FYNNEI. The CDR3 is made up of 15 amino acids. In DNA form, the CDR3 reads TGTGCCAGCAGAGAAACTAGCGGTGGCACCGGGGAGCTGTTTTTT. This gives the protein CASRETSGGTGELFF.

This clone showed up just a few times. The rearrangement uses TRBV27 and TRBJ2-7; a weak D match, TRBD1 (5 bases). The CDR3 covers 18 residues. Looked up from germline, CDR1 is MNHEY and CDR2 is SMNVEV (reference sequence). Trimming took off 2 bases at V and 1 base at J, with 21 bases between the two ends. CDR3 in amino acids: CASSLSLSGPSFSYEQYF. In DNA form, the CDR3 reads TGTGCCAGCAGTTTAAGTTTGTCAGGGCCGTCTTTTTCCTACGAGCAGTACTTC.

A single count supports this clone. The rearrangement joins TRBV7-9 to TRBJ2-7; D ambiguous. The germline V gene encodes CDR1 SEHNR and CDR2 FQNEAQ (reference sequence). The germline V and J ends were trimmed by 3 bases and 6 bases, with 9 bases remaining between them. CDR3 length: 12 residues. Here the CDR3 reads CASSFVAAEQYF. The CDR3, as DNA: TGTGCCAGCAGCTTCGTCGCAGCCGAGCAGTACTTC.

CDR3 region: CASSSGLAIEETQYF. The CDR3 DNA reads as TGTGCCAGCAGCTCAGGACTAGCGATAGAAGAGACCCAGTACTTC. This chain joins TRBV7-6 and TRBJ2-5, with 9 bases identical to TRBD2. Germline CDR1 and CDR2: SGHVS and FNYEAQ. The CDR3 length is 15 residues. V lost 4 bases and J lost 3; bases outside the gene matches: 6.

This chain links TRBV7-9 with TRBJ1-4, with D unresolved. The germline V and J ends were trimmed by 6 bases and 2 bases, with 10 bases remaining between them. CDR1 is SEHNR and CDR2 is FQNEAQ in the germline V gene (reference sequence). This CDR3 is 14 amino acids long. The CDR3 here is CASSPAKTNEKLFF. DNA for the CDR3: TGTGCCAGCAGTCCCGCAAAGACTAATGAAAAACTGTTTTTT.

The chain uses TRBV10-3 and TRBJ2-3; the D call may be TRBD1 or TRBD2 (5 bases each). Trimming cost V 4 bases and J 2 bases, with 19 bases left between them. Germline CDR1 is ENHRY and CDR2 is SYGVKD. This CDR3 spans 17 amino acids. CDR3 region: CAISAVGRSSYTDTQYF. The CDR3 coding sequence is TGTGCCATCAGTGCTGTGGGACGGTCATCTTACACAGATACGCAGTATTTT.

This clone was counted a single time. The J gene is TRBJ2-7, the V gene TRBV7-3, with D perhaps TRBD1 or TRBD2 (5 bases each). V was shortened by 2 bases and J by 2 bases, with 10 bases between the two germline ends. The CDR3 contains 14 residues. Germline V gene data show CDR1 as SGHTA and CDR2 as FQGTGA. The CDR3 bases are TGTGCCAGCAGCTTAGGGGACGTCACCTACGAGCAGTACTTC. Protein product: CASSLGDVTYEQYF.

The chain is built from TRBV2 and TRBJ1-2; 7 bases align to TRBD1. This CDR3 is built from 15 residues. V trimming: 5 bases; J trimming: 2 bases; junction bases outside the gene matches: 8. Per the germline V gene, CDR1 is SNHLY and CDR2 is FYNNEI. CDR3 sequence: CASSKQGQNNYGYTF. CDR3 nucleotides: TGTGCCAGCAGTAAACAGGGACAGAACAACTATGGCTACACCTTC.

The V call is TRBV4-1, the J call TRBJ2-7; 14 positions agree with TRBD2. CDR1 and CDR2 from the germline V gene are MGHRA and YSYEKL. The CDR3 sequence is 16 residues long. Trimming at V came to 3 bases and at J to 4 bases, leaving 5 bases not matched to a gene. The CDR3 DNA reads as TGCGCCAGCAGCCAGGGACTAGCGGGAGACCTTTACGAGCAGTACTTC. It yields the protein CASSQGLAGDLYEQYF.

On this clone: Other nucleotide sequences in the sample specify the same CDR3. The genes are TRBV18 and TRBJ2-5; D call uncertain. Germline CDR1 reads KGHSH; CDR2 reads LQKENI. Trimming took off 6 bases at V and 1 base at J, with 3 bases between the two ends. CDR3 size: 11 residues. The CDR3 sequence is CASSSQETQYF. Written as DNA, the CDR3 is TGTGCCAGCTCGTCCCAAGAGACCCAGTACTTC.

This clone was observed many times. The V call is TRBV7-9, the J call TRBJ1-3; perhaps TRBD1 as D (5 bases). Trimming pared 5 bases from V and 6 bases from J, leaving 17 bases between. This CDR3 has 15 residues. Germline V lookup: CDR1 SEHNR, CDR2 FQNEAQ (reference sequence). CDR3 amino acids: CASSDDRDSVNTIYF. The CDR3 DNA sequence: TGTGCCAGCAGCGATGACCGGGACTCAGTAAACACCATATATTTT.

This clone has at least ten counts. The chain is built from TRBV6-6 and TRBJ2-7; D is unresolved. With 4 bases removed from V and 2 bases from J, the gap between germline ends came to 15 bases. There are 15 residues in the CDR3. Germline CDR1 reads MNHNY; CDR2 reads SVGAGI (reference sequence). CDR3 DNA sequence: TGTGCCAGCAGTTTTTTGTCCTCTCTACCCTACGAGCAGTACTTC. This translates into CASSFLSSLPYEQYF.

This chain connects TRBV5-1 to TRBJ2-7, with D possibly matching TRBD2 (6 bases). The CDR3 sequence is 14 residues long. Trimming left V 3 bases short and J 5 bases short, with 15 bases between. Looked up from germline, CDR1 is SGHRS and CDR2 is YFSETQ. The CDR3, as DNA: TGCGCCAGCAGCTCCTCCGGGAGTTGGGACGAGCAGTACTTC. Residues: CASSSSGSWDEQYF.

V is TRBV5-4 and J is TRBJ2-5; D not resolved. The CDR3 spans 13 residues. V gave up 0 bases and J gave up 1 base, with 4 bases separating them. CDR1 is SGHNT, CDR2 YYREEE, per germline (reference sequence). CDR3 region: CASSLEAQETQYF. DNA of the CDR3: TGTGCCAGCAGCTTGGAGGCCCAAGAGACCCAGTACTTC.

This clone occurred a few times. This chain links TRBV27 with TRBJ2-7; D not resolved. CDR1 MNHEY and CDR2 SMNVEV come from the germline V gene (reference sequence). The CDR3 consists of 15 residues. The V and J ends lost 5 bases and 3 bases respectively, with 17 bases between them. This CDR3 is CASSPPDMEGYEQYF. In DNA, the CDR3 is TGTGCCAGCAGTCCCCCCGACATGGAAGGCTACGAGCAGTACTTC.

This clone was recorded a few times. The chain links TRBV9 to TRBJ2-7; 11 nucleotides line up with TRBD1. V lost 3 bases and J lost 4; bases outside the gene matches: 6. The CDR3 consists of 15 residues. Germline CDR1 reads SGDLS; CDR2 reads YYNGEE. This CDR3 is CASSALGQGGYEQYF. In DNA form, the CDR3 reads TGTGCCAGCAGCGCCCTGGGACAGGGGGGATACGAGCAGTACTTC.

CDR3 region: CASTLGTGQGETQYF. For the CDR3, the DNA is TGCGCCAGCACCCTGGGAACAGGGCAGGGGGAGACCCAGTACTTC. The chain carries TRBV5-1 and TRBJ2-5; D is possibly TRBD1 (6 bases). The CDR3 is made up of 15 amino acids. V lost 6 bases to trimming and J lost 5 bases, with 20 bases between them. CDR1 SGHRS and CDR2 YFSETQ come from the germline V gene. The complete variable domain, with remaining parts taken from reference TRBV5-1 and TRBJ2-5, reads KAGVTQTPRYLIKTRGQQVTLSCSPISGHRSVSWYQQTPGQGLQFLFEYFSETQRNKGNFPGRFSGRQFSNSRSEMNVSTLELGDSALYLCASTLGTGQGETQYFGPGTRLLVL.

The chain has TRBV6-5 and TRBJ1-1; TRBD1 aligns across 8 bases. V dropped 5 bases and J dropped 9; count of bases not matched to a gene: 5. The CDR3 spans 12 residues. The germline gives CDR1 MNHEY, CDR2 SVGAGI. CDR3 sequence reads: CASSPDRGKAFF. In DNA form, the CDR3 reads TGTGCCAGCAGTCCCGACAGGGGCAAAGCTTTCTTT.

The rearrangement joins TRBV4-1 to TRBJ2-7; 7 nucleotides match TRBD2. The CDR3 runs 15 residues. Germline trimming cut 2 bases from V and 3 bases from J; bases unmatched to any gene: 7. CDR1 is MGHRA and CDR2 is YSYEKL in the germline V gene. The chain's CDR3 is CASSQPTGGLYEQYF. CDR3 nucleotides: TGCGCCAGCAGCCAACCCACGGGAGGTCTCTACGAGCAGTACTTC.

CDR3: CASSIGLLYTGELFF. CDR3 DNA: TGTGCCAGTAGTATCGGACTCCTCTACACCGGGGAGCTGTTTTTT. The gene calls are TRBV19 and TRBJ2-2; perhaps TRBD2 as D (5 bases). This CDR3 has 15 residues. Germline V gene data show CDR1 as LNHDA and CDR2 as SQIVND (reference sequence). Trimming left V 3 bases short and J 3 bases short, with 11 bases between.

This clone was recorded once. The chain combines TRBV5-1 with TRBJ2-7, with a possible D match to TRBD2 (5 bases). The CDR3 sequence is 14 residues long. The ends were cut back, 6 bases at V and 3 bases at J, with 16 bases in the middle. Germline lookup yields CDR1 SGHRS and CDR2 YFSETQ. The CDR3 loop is CASTPRTGNYEQYF. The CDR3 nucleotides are TGCGCCAGCACCCCAAGGACGGGAAACTACGAGCAGTACTTC. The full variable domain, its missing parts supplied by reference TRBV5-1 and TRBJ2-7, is KAGVTQTPRYLIKTRGQQVTLSCSPISGHRSVSWYQQTPGQGLQFLFEYFSETQRNKGNFPGRFSGRQFSNSRSEMNVSTLELGDSALYLCASTPRTGNYEQYFGPGTRLTVT.

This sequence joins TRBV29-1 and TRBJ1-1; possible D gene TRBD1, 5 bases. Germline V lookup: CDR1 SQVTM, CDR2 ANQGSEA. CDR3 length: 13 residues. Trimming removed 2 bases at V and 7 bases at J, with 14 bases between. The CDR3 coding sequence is TGCAGCGTTGAACCAGGGATTGTTGGTGAAGCTTTCTTT. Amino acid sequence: CSVEPGIVGEAFF. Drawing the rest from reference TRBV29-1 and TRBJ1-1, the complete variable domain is SAVISQKPSRDICQRGTSLTIQCQVDSQVTMMFWYRQQPGQSLTLIATANQGSEATYESGFVIDKFPISRPNLTFSTLTVSNMSPEDSSIYLCSVEPGIVGEAFFGQGTRLTVV.

CDR3 residues: CASRETENTEAFF. In DNA, the CDR3 is TGTGCCAGCAGGGAGACGGAGAACACTGAAGCTTTCTTT. The chain uses TRBV7-9 and TRBJ1-1; D remains ambiguous. The germline gives CDR1 SEHNR, CDR2 FQNEAQ (reference sequence). V was clipped by 6 bases and J by 1 base, with 9 bases between them. The CDR3 covers 13 residues.

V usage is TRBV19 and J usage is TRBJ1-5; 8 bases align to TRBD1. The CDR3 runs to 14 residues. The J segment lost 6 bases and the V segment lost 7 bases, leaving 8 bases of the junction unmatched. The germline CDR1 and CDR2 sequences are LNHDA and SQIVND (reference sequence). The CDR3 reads CASTPDRGFQPQHF. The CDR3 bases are TGTGCCAGTACCCCAGACAGGGGTTTTCAGCCCCAGCATTTT. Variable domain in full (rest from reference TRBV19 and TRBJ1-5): DGGITQSPKYLFRKEGQNVTLSCEQNLNHDAMYWYRQDPGQGLRLIYYSQIVNDFQKGDIAEGYSVSREKKESFPLTVTSAQKNPTAFYLCASTPDRGFQPQHFGDGTRLSIL.

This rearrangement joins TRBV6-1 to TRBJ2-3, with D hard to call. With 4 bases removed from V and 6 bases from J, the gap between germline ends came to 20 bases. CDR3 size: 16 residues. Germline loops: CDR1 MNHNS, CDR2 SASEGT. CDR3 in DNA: TGTGCCAGCAGTGGGCAGCCTCAGCTAGGGCCGGATACGCAGTATTTT. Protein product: CASSGQPQLGPDTQYF.

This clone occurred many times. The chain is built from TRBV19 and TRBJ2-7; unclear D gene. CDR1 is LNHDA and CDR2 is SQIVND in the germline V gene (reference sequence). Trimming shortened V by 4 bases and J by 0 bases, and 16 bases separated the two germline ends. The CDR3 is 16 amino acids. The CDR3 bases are TGTGCCAGTAGTAAGGGTTTCCCCGACACCTCCTACGAGCAGTACTTC. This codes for CASSKGFPDTSYEQYF.

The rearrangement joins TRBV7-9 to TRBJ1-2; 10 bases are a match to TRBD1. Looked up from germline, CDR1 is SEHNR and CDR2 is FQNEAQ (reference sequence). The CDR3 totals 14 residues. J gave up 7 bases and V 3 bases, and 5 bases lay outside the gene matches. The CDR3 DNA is TGTGCCAGCAGCTTCGGACAGGGGGTAGGTGGCTACACCTTC. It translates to CASSFGQGVGGYTF.

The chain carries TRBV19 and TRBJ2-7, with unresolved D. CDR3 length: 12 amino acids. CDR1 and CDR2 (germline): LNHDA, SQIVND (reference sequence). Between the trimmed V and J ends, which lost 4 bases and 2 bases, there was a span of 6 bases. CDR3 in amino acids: CASSTVPYEQYF. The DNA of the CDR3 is TGTGCCAGTAGTACCGTCCCCTACGAGCAGTACTTC.

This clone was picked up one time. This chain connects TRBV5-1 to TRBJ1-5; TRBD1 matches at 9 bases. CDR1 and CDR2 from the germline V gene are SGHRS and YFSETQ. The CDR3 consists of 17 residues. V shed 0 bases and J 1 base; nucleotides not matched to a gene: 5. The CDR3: CASSLGGQGVSNQPQHF. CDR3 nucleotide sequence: TGCGCCAGCAGCTTGGGGGGACAGGGAGTAAGCAATCAGCCCCAGCATTTT. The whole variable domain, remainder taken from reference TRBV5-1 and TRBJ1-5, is KAGVTQTPRYLIKTRGQQVTLSCSPISGHRSVSWYQQTPGQGLQFLFEYFSETQRNKGNFPGRFSGRQFSNSRSEMNVSTLELGDSALYLCASSLGGQGVSNQPQHFGDGTRLSIL.

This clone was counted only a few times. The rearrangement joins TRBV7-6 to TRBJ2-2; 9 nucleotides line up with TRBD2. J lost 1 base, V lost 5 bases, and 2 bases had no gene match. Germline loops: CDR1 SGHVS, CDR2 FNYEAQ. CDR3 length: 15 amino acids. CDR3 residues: CASSQTSGNTGELFF. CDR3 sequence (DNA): TGTGCCAGCAGCCAGACTAGCGGGAACACCGGGGAGCTGTTTTTT.